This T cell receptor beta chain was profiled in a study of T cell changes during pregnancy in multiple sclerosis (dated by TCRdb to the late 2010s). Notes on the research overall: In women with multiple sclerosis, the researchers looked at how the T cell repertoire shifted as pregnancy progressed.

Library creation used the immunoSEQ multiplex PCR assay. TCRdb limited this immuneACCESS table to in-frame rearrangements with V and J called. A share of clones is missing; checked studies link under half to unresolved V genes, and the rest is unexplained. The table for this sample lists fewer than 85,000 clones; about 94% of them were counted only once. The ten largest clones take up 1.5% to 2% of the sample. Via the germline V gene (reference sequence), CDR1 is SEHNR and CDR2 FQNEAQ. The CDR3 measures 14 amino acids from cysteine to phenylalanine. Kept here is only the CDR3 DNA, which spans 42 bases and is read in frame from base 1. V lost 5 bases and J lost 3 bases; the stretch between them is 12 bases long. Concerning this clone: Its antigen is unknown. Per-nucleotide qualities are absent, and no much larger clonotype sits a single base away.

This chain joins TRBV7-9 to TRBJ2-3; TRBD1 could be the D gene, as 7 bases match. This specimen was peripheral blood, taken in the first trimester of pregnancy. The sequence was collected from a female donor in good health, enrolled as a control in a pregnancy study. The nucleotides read TGTGCCAGCAGCCTGACAGGGACTACAGATACGCAGTATTTT. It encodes CASSLTGTTDTQYF.